This T cell receptor beta chain was documented in a study of cytomegalovirus exposure and HLA in healthy donors. The PCR contained 60 Vbeta and 13 Jbeta primers. Data came from immunoSEQ multiplex PCR; TCRdb stores just in-frame clones and leaves some out. The sample lists some 110,000 clones, 50% to 70% occurring once. In nominal health when sampled, donors likely had unrecorded immune exposures nonetheless. Sequencing input: PBMCs. The receptor was isolated from a woman aged 35 to 49 in good health and CMV-seropositive.

In DNA form, the CDR3 reads TGTGCCAGCGGACCAACCGGGACAGGGTTCTCCTACGAGCAGTACTTC. It yields the protein CASGPTGTGFSYEQYF. This sequence joins TRBV27 and TRBJ2-7; the match to TRBD1 covers 9 bases. J was trimmed by 0 bases and V by 8 bases; bases with no gene match: 11. Germline loops: CDR1 MNHEY, CDR2 SMNVEV (reference sequence). The CDR3 has 16 residues.